The present T cell receptor (beta chain) was sequenced within a study of post-analysis software for immune sequencing data (dated by TCRdb to the mid-2010s). Regarding the complete study: Relapsing-remitting, secondary progressive and progressive-relapsing multiple sclerosis were recorded as disease courses, and subtype annotation was lacking for some patients. Patient repertoires were compared against about a dozen previously published healthy control repertoires from donors aged about 6 to 26 years. A subset of samples was prepared in parallel using single-end sample barcoding, then pooled and co-amplified after Illumina adapter ligation.

What the research found in general, with its limitations: The multiple sclerosis patient group was slightly younger than the control group. Normalized Chao1 diversity was significantly lower in multiple sclerosis patients than controls, suggesting substantial peripheral T-cell clonal expansion. Direct clustering with F measure showed strong co-clustering of samples prepared in the same batch, prompting a batch-effect correction.

This clonotype came up once. The antigen it recognizes is unknown. No base-level quality is on record; no much larger clone is a single base apart. Library preparation employed PCR. TCRdb records Illumina HiSeq 2500 as the sequencer. Unique molecular identifiers were incorporated into TCR beta cDNA libraries to reduce PCR and sequencing biases. Per 1 to 10 million input T cells, roughly 500,000 cDNA molecules were obtained, such that each molecule approximated one T cell. The patient libraries were prepared and sequenced using the same protocol as the earlier healthy control dataset. Samples belonging to the same batch were prepared together, multiplexed and sequenced on a shared HiSeq lane. From the authors' description of their analysis: MIGEC was used to process the raw barcoded reads, and molecular identifier groups with only a single read were discarded before consensus assembly and CDR3 extraction. VDJtools was used for post-analysis of the clonotype tables, and diversity was normalized by down-sampling every dataset to the size of the smallest sample. Repertoire overlap clustering matched CDR3 amino acid but not nucleotide sequences to correct batch-related cross-sample contamination. TCRdb's own reprocessing of the public reads used fastp at Q25 and MiXCR and kept productive beta chains. Each entry is one CDR3 protein sequence, shown with its most common DNA and genes. None of the V and J calls come from the authors' own analysis; TCRdb made them. For this sample there are hundreds of thousands of distinct CDR3 sequences; 39% appear just once. Together, the top ten hold less than 8% of the sample.

To demonstrate the VDJtools post-analysis software, TCR beta repertoires were profiled from the peripheral blood of 13 young patients with multiple sclerosis. Multiple sclerosis patients were children and adolescents aged roughly 6 to 17 years. The sequence was obtained from a girl aged 2 to 9 with multiple sclerosis. The sample comprised blood.

For the CDR3, the sequence is CASSFLNQDRKYEQYF. The DNA sequence is given as TGTGCCAGCAGCTTTCTAAACCAAGACAGAAAATACGAGCAGTACTTC. The chain uses TRBV7-9 and TRBJ2-7; TRBD1 is possibly the D segment (5 matching bases). The CDR3 numbers 16 residues from cysteine through phenylalanine. The only DNA kept is the CDR3, 48 bases in frame from the first base. A distance of 19 bases separates the germline ends of V and J, which lose 3 bases and 4 bases respectively. Sequences SEHNR (CDR1) and FQNEAQ (CDR2) are obtained from the germline V gene (reference sequence).